In its sample, the clone carrying this TCR beta chain was seen a few times. The record originates from a study of spatial heterogeneity in lung cancer. Study background: Detected sequences consistently included more beta-chain ones than alpha-chain ones. In the raw reads, each unique TCR and UMI combination was present more than ten times on average.

Described time point: blood at routine non-recurrence follow-up after resection. Tumor, nontumor lung or frozen PBMC supplied whole RNA, sequenced without sorting. TCRdb reanalysed the 5' RACE reads using MiXCR and keeps one entry per CDR3 protein. Found here are around 45,000 distinct CDR3 sequences, around 21% of them singletons; the top ten hold less than 9%. Source: PBMCs, taken at follow-up. The clonotype comes from a female donor with early-stage non-small cell lung cancer.

The CDR3 region has the DNA TGTGCCAGCAGACCCTGGGGCCGCCGGGGCGAGCAGTACTTC. It translates to CASRPWGRRGEQYF. V gene TRBV2 combines with J gene TRBJ2-7, with D tentatively TRBD1 or TRBD2 (5 bases each). V was pared by 6 bases and J by 6 bases, with 18 bases between. Germline V gene lookup returns CDR1 SNHLY and CDR2 FYNNEI. The CDR3 contains 14 residues.